Listed below are T cell receptor beta chains from one sample, sequenced in a study of blood T cells in healthy people across ages. TCRdb fed the 5' RACE reads into MiXCR, producing one record per CDR3 protein. The sample gives roughly 1.9 million distinct CDR3 sequences, about 39% of which show up once; roughly 24% is in the top ten. Material: blood. The receptor source for this set is a human donor in good health. Each CDR3 is given with its conserved first and last residue. D genes are given only for firm matches. Size is stated for part of the rows, as once, few or many counts, or as a class when the clone is expanded.

DNA: TGTGCCAGCAGCCCCAGGACTAGCGGGGGCCCCATAGATGAGCAGTTCTTC
CDR3: CASSPRTSGGPIDEQFF
size: -
D: TRBD2
J: TRBJ2-1
V: TRBV7-6

DNA: TGTGCCAGCAGCGCGATAGGGACCTCCTATTACGGGGGCTACACCTTC
CDR3: CASSAIGTSYYGGYTF
size: few
D: -
J: TRBJ1-2
V: TRBV9

DNA: TGTGCCAGCAGCGCAACCGGGGGGTCCTCCTACGAGCAGTACTTC
CDR3: CASSATGGSSYEQYF
size: -
D: TRBD2
J: TRBJ2-7
V: TRBV9

DNA: TGTGCCAGCAGCTCCAGACTAGCGGAGGACATCACAGATACGCAGTATTTT
CDR3: CASSSRLAEDITDTQYF
size: -
D: TRBD2
J: TRBJ2-3
V: TRBV7-2

DNA: TGTGCCAGCAGCTTAGAAGGATACTCACATGAGCAGTTCTTC
CDR3: CASSLEGYSHEQFF
size: many
D: -
J: TRBJ2-1
V: TRBV7-6

DNA: TGTGCCAGCAGCTTAGACAGGCATGGCTACACCTTC
CDR3: CASSLDRHGYTF
size: many
D: -
J: TRBJ1-2
V: TRBV7-9

DNA: TGTGCCAGCAGTGCACCGGGGCAGCCCCAGCATTTT
CDR3: CASSAPGQPQHF
size: -
D: -
J: TRBJ1-5
V: TRBV6-5

DNA: TGCGCCAGCAGCCCGGGCAGCGGGGAAGCTACCGGGGAGCTGTTTTTT
CDR3: CASSPGSGEATGELFF
size: -
D: TRBD2
J: TRBJ2-2
V: TRBV4-3

DNA: TGTGCCACCAGCAGAGTCGTTGATGTTTGGGGGCCCTTCGAGCAGTACTTC
CDR3: CATSRVVDVWGPFEQYF
size: -
D: -
J: TRBJ2-7
V: TRBV15

DNA: TGTGCCAGCAGCGGTTCGGATCAGCCCCAGCATTTT
CDR3: CASSGSDQPQHF
size: -
D: -
J: TRBJ1-5
V: TRBV2

DNA: TGTGCCAGCAGCCAAGTATCCGGGGGAGGAGGAAGCTATGGCTACACCTTC
CDR3: CASSQVSGGGGSYGYTF
size: -
D: -
J: TRBJ1-2
V: TRBV4-2

DNA: TGCAGTGCGCAACTAGGGAATGAGCAGTTCTTC
CDR3: CSAQLGNEQFF
size: few
D: -
J: TRBJ2-1
V: TRBV20-1

DNA: TGTGCCAGCAGCGTCGCCGGGACAGGGGTCGGCAATCAGCCCCAGCATTTT
CDR3: CASSVAGTGVGNQPQHF
size: -
D: TRBD1
J: TRBJ1-5
V: TRBV12-3/TRBV12-4

DNA: TGTGCCAGCCGGACACTCTCGAACACTGAAGCTTTCTTT
CDR3: CASRTLSNTEAFF
size: -
D: -
J: TRBJ1-1
V: TRBV2

DNA: TGTGCCAGCAGTCCGAGGGACAGCCGGCATGGCTACACCTTC
CDR3: CASSPRDSRHGYTF
size: -
D: TRBD1
J: TRBJ1-2
V: TRBV28

DNA: TGCGCCAGCAGCGTAAACCCCCGGACGGCAAGAGGCACAGATACGCAGTATTTT
CDR3: CASSVNPRTARGTDTQYF
size: -
D: -
J: TRBJ2-3
V: TRBV9

DNA: TGCAGTGCTAGAGATTCTAGCTCCTATAATTCACCCCTCCACTTT
CDR3: CSARDSSSYNSPLHF
size: few
D: -
J: TRBJ1-6
V: TRBV20-1

DNA: TGCAGTGCTAGAGACCGACAGGGGGCGACTGGGGCCAACGTCCTGACTTTC
CDR3: CSARDRQGATGANVLTF
size: many
D: TRBD1
J: TRBJ2-6
V: TRBV20-1

DNA: TGCGCCAGCAGCTTGTACGGTGGCGGGGGGGCAGATACGCAGTATTTT
CDR3: CASSLYGGGGADTQYF
size: few
D: TRBD2
J: TRBJ2-3
V: TRBV5-1

DNA: TGTGCCAGCAGTGGGACAGGGGTAGTATTGAACACAGATACGCAGTATTTT
CDR3: CASSGTGVVLNTDTQYF
size: few
D: TRBD1
J: TRBJ2-3
V: TRBV6-1

DNA: TGTGCCAGCAGTACCGGGACAGTGAACACTGAAGCTTTCTTT
CDR3: CASSTGTVNTEAFF
size: many
D: TRBD1
J: TRBJ1-1
V: TRBV9

DNA: TGCAGTGCCCCTAGGTCGGGGTCCTATGGCTACACCTTC
CDR3: CSAPRSGSYGYTF
size: -
D: -
J: TRBJ1-2
V: TRBV20-1

DNA: TGCAGTGCTAGAGGGTTCACGGGAGCAAACACAGATACGCAGTATTTT
CDR3: CSARGFTGANTDTQYF
size: many
D: -
J: TRBJ2-3
V: TRBV20-1

DNA: TGTGCCAGCAGAAGGGAGGCAGGGAAGGGCTACACCTTC
CDR3: CASRREAGKGYTF
size: -
D: -
J: TRBJ1-2
V: TRBV2

DNA: TGTGCCAGCAGCCAAGTCGCAGGGACCACTGAAGCTTTCTTT
CDR3: CASSQVAGTTEAFF
size: once
D: -
J: TRBJ1-1
V: TRBV4-2

DNA: TGTGCCAGCAGCTTAGGCTCCAGCGGGAGCTCCTACGAGCAGTACTTC
CDR3: CASSLGSSGSSYEQYF
size: -
D: TRBD2
J: TRBJ2-7
V: TRBV7-2

DNA: TGTGCCAGCAGCCGCCAGGGGGTCGACAATTCACCCCTCCACTTT
CDR3: CASSRQGVDNSPLHF
size: few
D: TRBD1
J: TRBJ1-6
V: TRBV3-1

DNA: TGTGCCTCGAACCGGGACATTAACTACGAGCAGTACTTC
CDR3: CASNRDINYEQYF
size: -
D: -
J: TRBJ2-7
V: TRBV10-3

DNA: TGTGCCAGCAGTGCCAGACAGGCCTACAATGAGCAGTTCTTC
CDR3: CASSARQAYNEQFF
size: -
D: -
J: TRBJ2-1
V: TRBV6-5

DNA: TGCGCCAGCAGCCCGCTATTGGACTCTAAAAATGAAAAACTGTTTTTT
CDR3: CASSPLLDSKNEKLFF
size: -
D: -
J: TRBJ1-4
V: TRBV4-3

DNA: TGTGCCAGCAGCTTAGTGGGACAATCAAACACTGAAGCTTTCTTT
CDR3: CASSLVGQSNTEAFF
size: -
D: -
J: TRBJ1-1
V: TRBV7-2

DNA: TGTGCCAGCAGTTTCAGACATCTTAACTATGGCTACACCTTC
CDR3: CASSFRHLNYGYTF
size: -
D: -
J: TRBJ1-2
V: TRBV12-3/TRBV12-4

DNA: TGTGCCAGCAGCCAAAACAGGGTGGGGGAGACCCAGTACTTC
CDR3: CASSQNRVGETQYF
size: -
D: -
J: TRBJ2-5
V: TRBV4-2

DNA: TGTGCCAGCAGTTTACAGGGTTGGGGGACCCAGTACTTC
CDR3: CASSLQGWGTQYF
size: few
D: -
J: TRBJ2-5
V: TRBV27

DNA: TGTGCCAGCACGTTAACAGAAAGCTCCTACAATGAGCAGTTCTTC
CDR3: CASTLTESSYNEQFF
size: few
D: -
J: TRBJ2-1
V: TRBV12-3/TRBV12-4

DNA: TGTGCCAGCAGTACGAAGACACGGAGGACGAATGAGCAGTTCTTC
CDR3: CASSTKTRRTNEQFF
size: few
D: -
J: TRBJ2-1
V: TRBV11-2

DNA: TGTGCCAGCAGCCAAGACGTCGGGGACGGAGATACGCAGTATTTT
CDR3: CASSQDVGDGDTQYF
size: -
D: -
J: TRBJ2-3
V: TRBV3-1

DNA: TGTGCCAGCAGCCAGGGGACTAGGGGCGTTTCAGATACAGCGTATTTT
CDR3: CASSQGTRGVSDTAYF
size: few
D: TRBD2
J: TRBJ2-3
V: TRBV7-9

DNA: TGTGCCAGCAGCGTAGGAGGACTCAGGATGTCGATCGGGGAGCTGTTTTTT
CDR3: CASSVGGLRMSIGELFF
size: few
D: -
J: TRBJ2-2
V: TRBV9

DNA: TGTGCCAGCAGCCCCTACTCCTTGGATACGCAGTATTTT
CDR3: CASSPYSLDTQYF
size: -
D: -
J: TRBJ2-3
V: TRBV9

DNA: TGTGCCAGCAGTTCAAGAGCGGACAGGATGGATGGCTACACCTTC
CDR3: CASSSRADRMDGYTF
size: -
D: TRBD1
J: TRBJ1-2
V: TRBV12-3/TRBV12-4

DNA: TGTGCCGGCCGGGAACAGGGGCGATTAATGATTAGGGGTATGGGGGACTATAATTCACCCCTCCACTTT
CDR3: CAGREQGRLMIRGMGDYNSPLHF
size: -
D: TRBD1
J: TRBJ1-6
V: TRBV11-2

DNA: TGCAGCGTTGAATCGTATGGGGAAAACGAGCAGTACTTC
CDR3: CSVESYGENEQYF
size: -
D: -
J: TRBJ2-7
V: TRBV29-1

DNA: TGTGCCAGCAGCTTGATGGCTCGAGCGGGCGGGGGTACGCAGTACTTC
CDR3: CASSLMARAGGGTQYF
size: once
D: TRBD2
J: TRBJ2-4
V: TRBV13

DNA: TGTGCCAGCAGGTTGAGCAGATCTTATGGCTACACCTTC
CDR3: CASRLSRSYGYTF
size: -
D: -
J: TRBJ1-2
V: TRBV12-3/TRBV12-4

DNA: TGTGCCATCAGTGAGCCGGGACAGGGGAGAAATGAGCAGTTCTTC
CDR3: CAISEPGQGRNEQFF
size: -
D: TRBD1
J: TRBJ2-1
V: TRBV10-3

DNA: TGTGCCATCAGTGCGGTCGTTAGCGGCGGGGGCACAGATACGCAGTATTTT
CDR3: CAISAVVSGGGTDTQYF
size: few
D: -
J: TRBJ2-3
V: TRBV10-3

DNA: TGCAGTGCTAGAAATGCACTAGCGGTGGGGAATGAGCAGTTCTTC
CDR3: CSARNALAVGNEQFF
size: many
D: TRBD2
J: TRBJ2-1
V: TRBV20-1

DNA: TGCAGTGCTGAAGGGGGGAATTCGTACGAGCAGTACTTC
CDR3: CSAEGGNSYEQYF
size: few
D: -
J: TRBJ2-7
V: TRBV20-1

DNA: TGCAGTGCTAGAGATCCTAGCGGGACCGACTGGGGTGAGCAGTTCTTC
CDR3: CSARDPSGTDWGEQFF
size: -
D: TRBD2
J: TRBJ2-1
V: TRBV20-1

DNA: TGTGCCAGCAATCTCGCGCCCGACAGGGGTCACGAGCAGTACTTC
CDR3: CASNLAPDRGHEQYF
size: few
D: TRBD1
J: TRBJ2-7
V: TRBV6-6

DNA: TGTGCCAGCAGCGTAGGAGGGGGCTTCAACTATGGCTACACCTTC
CDR3: CASSVGGGFNYGYTF
size: -
D: TRBD1
J: TRBJ1-2
V: TRBV9

DNA: TGCGCCAGCAGCTTGACTCCGGATGCGCCCCAGCATTTT
CDR3: CASSLTPDAPQHF
size: -
D: -
J: TRBJ1-5
V: TRBV5-1